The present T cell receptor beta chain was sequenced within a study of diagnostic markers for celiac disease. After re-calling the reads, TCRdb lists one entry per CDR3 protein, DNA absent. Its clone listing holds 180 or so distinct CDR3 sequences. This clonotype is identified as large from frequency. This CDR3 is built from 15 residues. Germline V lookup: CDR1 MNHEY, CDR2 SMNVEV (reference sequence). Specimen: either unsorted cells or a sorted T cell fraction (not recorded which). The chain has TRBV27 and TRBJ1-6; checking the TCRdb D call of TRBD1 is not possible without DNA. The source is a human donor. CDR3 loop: CASSEYRDAHSPLHF.